The source of this T cell receptor (beta chain) is a study of T cell responses to AZD1222 COVID-19 vaccine. Whole-study results and caveats: White British people made up most donors, females outnumbered males, and clonal diversity was possibly underestimated.

TCRdb's table, derived via immunoSEQ multiplex PCR, lists solely in-frame clones and lacks some. The data show around 120,000 clones, with roughly 90% seen just once and roughly 1.1% held by the top ten. This clone was observed at least ten times. Antigen unknown. The CDR3 spans 12 residues. Deletions cut 5 bases from V and 3 bases from J, with 7 bases between. Germline values: CDR1 MNHEY, CDR2 SMNVEV (reference sequence). The specimen was peripheral blood, collected on day 0 of AZD1222 vaccination. The gene calls are TRBV27 and TRBJ1-1; D unclear. This clonotype originated in an adult in good health. The CDR3 coding sequence is TGTGCCAGCAGTCAGCGGGACACTGAAGCTTTCTTT. It encodes CASSQRDTEAFF.